This is a list of T cell receptor beta chains from one sample in a study of identical twins. A single record per CDR3 protein comes from TCRdb applying MiXCR to the 5' RACE reads. The table shows 1.5 million to 2 million distinct CDR3 sequences, with 25% to 35% occurring only once. The sample taken for sequencing was cord blood. These receptor sequences come from a newborn girl in good health. Both conserved end residues are part of each CDR3. A D gene is named only where the DNA matches it firmly. Size is omitted from some rows. Given values are once, few, many or a class for expanded clones.

J: TRBJ2-7; D: TRBD1; V: TRBV7-8; size: few; DNA: TGTGCCAGCAGCGGGGACAGGGGGGCAGAAAGAAACGAGCAGTACTTC; CDR3: CASSGDRGAERNEQYF
J: TRBJ1-1; D: -; V: TRBV4-1; size: few; DNA: TGCGCCAGCAGCCAATCCGGGGGGCGACTGAACACTGAAGCTTTCTTT; CDR3: CASSQSGGRLNTEAFF
J: TRBJ2-7; D: -; V: TRBV6-2/TRBV6-3; size: -; DNA: TGTGCCAGCAGTACCACAGGGAGGGGATCCTACAATGAGCAGTACTTC; CDR3: CASSTTGRGSYNEQYF
J: TRBJ2-1; D: TRBD2; V: TRBV24-1; size: -; DNA: TGTGCCACCAGTGATTCCGGACTAGCTGAAAACAATGAGCAGTTCTTC; CDR3: CATSDSGLAENNEQFF
J: TRBJ1-6; D: TRBD1; V: TRBV3-1; size: -; DNA: TGTGCCAGCAGCCAAGCTTTAGGACAGGGTAATTCACCCCTCCACTTT; CDR3: CASSQALGQGNSPLHF
J: TRBJ1-1; D: -; V: TRBV6-1; size: few; DNA: TGTGCCAGCAGTGAAGTCGGAGGGAACACTGAAGCTTTCTTT; CDR3: CASSEVGGNTEAFF
J: TRBJ2-1; D: -; V: TRBV6-6; size: -; DNA: TGTGCCAGTTGTCCGGGACAGGGCGGACTAGCGGATGAGCAGTTCTTC; CDR3: CASCPGQGGLADEQFF
J: TRBJ2-1; D: TRBD2; V: TRBV18; size: few; DNA: TGTGCCAGCTCCCCACTAGCGGGGTACTACAATGAGCAGTTCTTC; CDR3: CASSPLAGYYNEQFF
J: TRBJ1-6; D: TRBD1; V: TRBV20-1; size: many; DNA: TGCAGTGCTAGGAGGGACAGGAATTCACCCCTCCACTTT; CDR3: CSARRDRNSPLHF
J: TRBJ1-2; D: -; V: TRBV20-1; size: once; DNA: TGCAGTGCTAGTGACAGCCGATCAGCTAACTATGGCTACACCTTC; CDR3: CSASDSRSANYGYTF
J: TRBJ2-1; D: TRBD2; V: TRBV20-1; size: -; DNA: TGCAGTGCTAGAGGTTGGACCCTGGATAGCGGGAGTAAGGATGAGCAGTTCTTC; CDR3: CSARGWTLDSGSKDEQFF
J: TRBJ2-3; D: TRBD2; V: TRBV20-1; size: few; DNA: TGCAGTGCTAGGCGACTAGCGGGGGGCACTAGCACAGATACGCAGTATTTT; CDR3: CSARRLAGGTSTDTQYF
J: TRBJ1-6; D: TRBD1; V: TRBV6-1; size: -; DNA: TGTGCCAGCAGTGAAGCCGGACAGGTCGCCAATTCACCCCTCCACTTT; CDR3: CASSEAGQVANSPLHF
J: TRBJ1-2; D: TRBD1; V: TRBV20-1; size: -; DNA: TGCAGTGCTTTACGACAGGGGCGGCGAAACTATGGCTACACCTTC; CDR3: CSALRQGRRNYGYTF
J: TRBJ2-5; D: -; V: TRBV6-1; size: once; DNA: TGTGCCAGCAGTTTTCACCCGGGAAGAAAGTACTTC; CDR3: CASSFHPGRKYF
J: TRBJ2-7; D: TRBD1; V: TRBV20-1; size: -; DNA: TGCAGTGCTAGGACGGGACAGGGCAATGAGCAGTACTTC; CDR3: CSARTGQGNEQYF
J: TRBJ1-6; D: -; V: TRBV20-1; size: -; DNA: TGCAGTGCCACCGATGCCCATAATTCACCCCTCCACTTT; CDR3: CSATDAHNSPLHF
J: TRBJ2-7; D: TRBD1; V: TRBV2; size: few; DNA: TGTGCCAGCAGAATTTGGGCGGGACAGGGTGACGAGCAGTACTTC; CDR3: CASRIWAGQGDEQYF
J: TRBJ2-7; D: -; V: TRBV5-1; size: few; DNA: TGCGCCAGCAGCTTGGAAGTCGTTAGGGCAGCTTACGAGCAGTACTTC; CDR3: CASSLEVVRAAYEQYF
J: TRBJ2-7; D: -; V: TRBV21-1; size: -; DNA: TGTGCCAGCAGCAAATCCCCCGGGAAAGAATGGTACTTC; CDR3: CASSKSPGKEWYF
J: TRBJ2-3; D: -; V: TRBV10-3; size: once; DNA: TGTGCCACCAGTGAGTCGGTCGGCACAGATACGCAGTATTTT; CDR3: CATSESVGTDTQYF
J: TRBJ1-2; D: -; V: TRBV5-1; size: -; DNA: TGCGCCAGCAGCGCGTGGGACTATGGCTACACCTTC; CDR3: CASSAWDYGYTF
J: TRBJ2-7; D: TRBD2; V: TRBV12-3/TRBV12-4; size: few; DNA: TGTGCCAGCAGTTTGAAAAGGACTAGCGGGCGAGTCGAGCAGTACTTC; CDR3: CASSLKRTSGRVEQYF
J: TRBJ1-2; D: -; V: TRBV24-1; size: -; DNA: TGTGCCACCAGTGTTAATGGGCAGGCTCGGGGCTACACCTTC; CDR3: CATSVNGQARGYTF
J: TRBJ2-5; D: -; V: TRBV20-1; size: -; DNA: TGCAGTGCTAGGCCAACTAGCTTCAGGGGGACCCAGTACTTC; CDR3: CSARPTSFRGTQYF
J: TRBJ2-7; D: -; V: TRBV12-5; size: -; DNA: TGTGCTAGTGGTTCTTCGGGCAATCCCTACGAGCAGTACTTC; CDR3: CASGSSGNPYEQYF
J: TRBJ2-5; D: TRBD2; V: TRBV7-2; size: -; DNA: TGTGCCAGCAGCTTAGCCGGACTAGCGGGAGAAGGAGAGACCCAGTACTTC; CDR3: CASSLAGLAGEGETQYF
J: TRBJ2-3; D: TRBD1; V: TRBV7-2; size: few; DNA: TGTGCCAGCAGCTCGCAGGGGGCCCCCACAGATACGCAGTATTTT; CDR3: CASSSQGAPTDTQYF
J: TRBJ2-1; D: TRBD1; V: TRBV9; size: -; DNA: TGTGCCAGCGGAACTATACCGGGACAGGGAAGCCCCTATGAGCAGTTCTTC; CDR3: CASGTIPGQGSPYEQFF
J: TRBJ2-1; D: TRBD2; V: TRBV4-1; size: -; DNA: TGCGCCAGCAGCCGGCTAGCGGGGCTCAATGAGCGGTTCTTC; CDR3: CASSRLAGLNERFF
J: TRBJ2-1; D: TRBD2; V: TRBV9; size: few; DNA: TGTGCCAGCAGCGTACCCACGACTAGCGGGAGTTCGTACAATGAGCAGTTCTTC; CDR3: CASSVPTTSGSSYNEQFF
J: TRBJ1-5; D: -; V: TRBV15; size: few; DNA: TGTGCCACCAGCAGCTCAGGGCCCCATCAGCCCCAGCATTTT; CDR3: CATSSSGPHQPQHF
J: TRBJ1-2; D: -; V: TRBV19; size: -; DNA: TGTGCCGGTAGTATTTCGACAGTCTCTAACTATGGCTACACCTTC; CDR3: CAGSISTVSNYGYTF
J: TRBJ1-5; D: -; V: TRBV11-2; size: -; DNA: TGTGCCAGCAGCCACGTGAATCAGCCCCAGCATTTT; CDR3: CASSHVNQPQHF
J: TRBJ1-6; D: -; V: TRBV15; size: -; DNA: TGTGCCACCAGCAGAGATGTGTACGGGGGGCTTAATTCACCCCTCCACTTT; CDR3: CATSRDVYGGLNSPLHF
J: TRBJ2-7; D: TRBD1; V: TRBV4-1; size: -; DNA: TGCGCCAGCAGCCAGACAGGGTTCGAGCAGTACTTC; CDR3: CASSQTGFEQYF
J: TRBJ2-7; D: -; V: TRBV20-1; size: -; DNA: TGCAGTGCTAGAGATCCCCGGGGGGCTGACAATGAGCAGTACTTC; CDR3: CSARDPRGADNEQYF
J: TRBJ2-5; D: TRBD2; V: TRBV6-1; size: few; DNA: TGTGCCAGCAGTGAAGGGCTGACTAGCGGACAAGAGACCCAGTACTTC; CDR3: CASSEGLTSGQETQYF
J: TRBJ2-3; D: TRBD2; V: TRBV12-3/TRBV12-4; size: -; DNA: TGTGCCAGCAGCCACTTTGGAGGGCGGGGGGCCCGCACAGATACGCAGTATTTT; CDR3: CASSHFGGRGARTDTQYF
J: TRBJ1-2; D: -; V: TRBV10-1; size: many; DNA: TGCGCCAGCAGTGAAACAGTCACCTATGGCTACACCTTC; CDR3: CASSETVTYGYTF
J: TRBJ2-1; D: -; V: TRBV20-1; size: few; DNA: TGCAGTGCTAGGGGGAGCATAAGGGGACCGACCACTCGAGCCCCCTACAATGAGCAGTTCTTC; CDR3: CSARGSIRGPTTRAPYNEQFF
J: TRBJ1-2; D: TRBD1; V: TRBV28; size: -; DNA: TGTGCCAGCAGCTCGACAGGGGCGACGATTGGTGGCTACACCTTC; CDR3: CASSSTGATIGGYTF
J: TRBJ2-7; D: -; V: TRBV3-1; size: -; DNA: TGTGCCAGCAGCCGGGGTAGCGGCTACAATGAGCAGTACTTC; CDR3: CASSRGSGYNEQYF
J: TRBJ2-3; D: -; V: TRBV5-1; size: few; DNA: TGCGCCAGCAGCTTGTTTTTGGGGGGCGCGGAAGATACGCAGTATTTT; CDR3: CASSLFLGGAEDTQYF
J: TRBJ1-2; D: -; V: TRBV6-1; size: -; DNA: TGTGCCAGCGCTGGCGGGCCCCGACGACGAACTAACTATGGCTACACCTTC; CDR3: CASAGGPRRRTNYGYTF
J: TRBJ2-3; D: TRBD2; V: TRBV5-1; size: -; DNA: TGCGCCAGCAGCTTGGAGCGGGAAGCAGATACGCAGTATTTT; CDR3: CASSLEREADTQYF
J: TRBJ2-7; D: TRBD1; V: TRBV6-5; size: -; DNA: TGTGCCAGCACTACAACCTCAGGGGGCGGCGAGCAGTACTTC; CDR3: CASTTTSGGGEQYF